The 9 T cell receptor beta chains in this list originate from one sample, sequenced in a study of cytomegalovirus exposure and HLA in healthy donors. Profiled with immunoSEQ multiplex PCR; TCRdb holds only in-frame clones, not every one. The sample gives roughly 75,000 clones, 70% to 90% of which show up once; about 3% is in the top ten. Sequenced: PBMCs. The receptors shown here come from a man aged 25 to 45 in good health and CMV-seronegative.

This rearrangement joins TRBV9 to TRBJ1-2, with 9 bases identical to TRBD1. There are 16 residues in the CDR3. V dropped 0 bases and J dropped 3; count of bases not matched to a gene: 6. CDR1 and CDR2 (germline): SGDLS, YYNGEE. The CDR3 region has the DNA TGTGCCAGCAGCGTAGGGCGGCGGGACAGGGACTATGGCTACACCTTC. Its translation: CASSVGRRDRDYGYTF.

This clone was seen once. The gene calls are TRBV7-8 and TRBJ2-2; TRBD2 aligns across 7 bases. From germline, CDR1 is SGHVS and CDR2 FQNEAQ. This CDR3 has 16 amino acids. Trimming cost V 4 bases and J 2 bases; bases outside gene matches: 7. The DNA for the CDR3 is TGTGCCAGCAGCTCCTTGGGCGGGGGAAACACCGGGGAGCTGTTTTTT. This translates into CASSSLGGGNTGELFF.

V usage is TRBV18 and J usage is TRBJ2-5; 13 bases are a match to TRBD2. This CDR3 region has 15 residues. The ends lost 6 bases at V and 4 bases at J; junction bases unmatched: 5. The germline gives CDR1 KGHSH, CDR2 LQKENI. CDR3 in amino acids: CASSRTSGGSETQYF. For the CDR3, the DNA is TGTGCCAGCTCCCGGACTAGCGGGGGATCAGAGACCCAGTACTTC.

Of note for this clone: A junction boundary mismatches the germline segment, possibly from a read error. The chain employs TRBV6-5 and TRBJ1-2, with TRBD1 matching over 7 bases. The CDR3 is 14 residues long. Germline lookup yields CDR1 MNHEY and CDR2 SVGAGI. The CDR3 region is CASSPGRRQGPSEF. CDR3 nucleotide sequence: TGTGCCAGCAGCCCCGGCCGAAGACAGGGCCCCTCGGAATTC.

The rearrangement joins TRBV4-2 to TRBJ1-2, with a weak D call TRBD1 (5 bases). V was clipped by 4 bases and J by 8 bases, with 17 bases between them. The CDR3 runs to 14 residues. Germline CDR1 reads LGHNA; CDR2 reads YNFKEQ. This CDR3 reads CASSPPTGGGGYTF. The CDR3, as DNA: TGTGCCAGCAGCCCCCCCACGGGGGGGGGAGGCTACACCTTC.

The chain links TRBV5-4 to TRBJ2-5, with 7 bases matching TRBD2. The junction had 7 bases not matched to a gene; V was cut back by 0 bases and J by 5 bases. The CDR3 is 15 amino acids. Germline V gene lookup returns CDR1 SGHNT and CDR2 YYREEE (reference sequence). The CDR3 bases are TGTGCCAGCAGCTTGGAGTTTCGGCGGGGGGAGACCCAGTACTTC. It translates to CASSLEFRRGETQYF.

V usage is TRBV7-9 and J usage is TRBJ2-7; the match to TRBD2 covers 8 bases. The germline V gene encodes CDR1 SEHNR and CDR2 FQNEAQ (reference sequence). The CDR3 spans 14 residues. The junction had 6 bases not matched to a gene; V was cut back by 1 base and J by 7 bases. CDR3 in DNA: TGTGCCAGCAGCTTAGGGCTAGCGGGTGAAGAGCAGTACTTC. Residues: CASSLGLAGEEQYF.

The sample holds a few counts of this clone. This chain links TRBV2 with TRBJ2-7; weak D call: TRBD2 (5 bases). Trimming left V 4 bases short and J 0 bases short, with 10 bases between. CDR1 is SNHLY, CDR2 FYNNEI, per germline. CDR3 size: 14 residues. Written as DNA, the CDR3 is TGTGCCAGCAGTGGGAGCGGTGACTCCTACGAGCAGTACTTC. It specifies CASSGSGDSYEQYF.

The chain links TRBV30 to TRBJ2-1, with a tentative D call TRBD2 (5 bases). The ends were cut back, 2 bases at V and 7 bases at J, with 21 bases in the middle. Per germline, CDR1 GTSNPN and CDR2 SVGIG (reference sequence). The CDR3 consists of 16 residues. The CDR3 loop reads CAWSPGPGRERNEQFF. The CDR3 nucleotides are TGTGCCTGGAGTCCAGGACCGGGGAGAGAGAGGAATGAGCAGTTCTTC.